What follows are 27 T cell receptor beta chains derived from one specimen sequenced in a study of response to subunit inactivated influenza vaccine. TCRdb analysed the RT-PCR reads with MiXCR anew, one entry per CDR3 protein. In the table there are 290,000 or so distinct CDR3 sequences, about 20% of which are singletons. Sample: PBMCs from blood, taken approximately 20 months after vaccination. The receptor set was obtained from a man aged 45 to 75 who received an inactivated influenza vaccine.

The chain combines TRBV12-3 or TRBV12-4 with TRBJ2-7; no clear D gene. Deletions cut 5 bases from V and 0 bases from J, with 8 bases between. This CDR3 region has 13 residues. CDR3 sequence (DNA): TGTGCCAGCAGTGTCTGGGCCTCCTACGAGCAGTACTTC. Its translation is CASSVWASYEQYF.

This clonotype was seen more than once but under ten times. The chain uses TRBV7-9 and TRBJ1-4; a weak D match, TRBD1 (6 bases). The CDR3 extends over 17 amino acids. The V gene lost 4 bases and the J gene lost 5 bases, with 20 bases spanning the gap. Germline lookup yields CDR1 SEHNR and CDR2 FQNEAQ (reference sequence). The DNA for the CDR3 is TGTGCCAGCAGCTCACACCCCGGACAGATTCGCAATGAAAAACTGTTTTTT. The encoded protein is CASSSHPGQIRNEKLFF. The full variable domain, rest sourced from reference TRBV7-9 and TRBJ1-4, is DTGVSQNPRHKITKRGQNVTFRCDPISEHNRLYWYRQTLGQGPEFLTYFQNEAQLEKSRLLSDRFSAERPKGSFSTLEIQRTEQGDSAMYLCASSSHPGQIRNEKLFFGSGTQLSVL.

CDR3: CASRDGQGTSEAFF. The CDR3 nucleotides read TGTGCCAGCAGGGACGGACAGGGGACTTCCGAAGCTTTCTTT. This chain links TRBV21-1 with TRBJ1-1; the table calls TRBD1, which could not be checked here. TRBV21-1 is a documented pseudogene. The CDR3 loop spans 14 amino acids.

This chain connects TRBV4-3 to TRBJ2-7, with TRBD2 identical over 7 bases. The germline CDR1 and CDR2 sequences are LGHNA and YSLEER. The V and J ends lost 0 bases and 2 bases, in that order; junction bases with no gene match: 4. The CDR3 covers 15 residues. DNA of the CDR3: TGCGCCAGCAGCCAAGAACCCGGGGGGACCTACGAGCAGTACTTC. Its protein product is CASSQEPGGTYEQYF.

This chain joins TRBV11-1 and TRBJ2-3; the D gene is possibly TRBD2 (5 bases). CDR1 and CDR2 (germline): SGHAT, FQDESV (reference sequence). Trimming took off 5 bases at V and 5 bases at J, with 14 bases between the two ends. CDR3 length: 14 residues. As DNA, the CDR3 is TGTGCCAGCAGCAACCCCCGGGCGGGAGATACGCAGTATTTT. This sequence encodes CASSNPRAGDTQYF.

V usage is TRBV6-2 or TRBV6-3 and J usage is TRBJ1-1; 8 bases fit TRBD1. There are 17 residues in the CDR3. Per germline, CDR1 MNHEY and CDR2 SVGEGT. V was clipped by 4 bases and J by 0 bases; unmatched bases: 10. The CDR3 protein is CASSFGQGISVNTEAFF. The CDR3 region has the DNA TGTGCCAGCAGTTTCGGACAGGGTATAAGCGTGAACACTGAAGCTTTCTTT.

CDR3 loop: CASSGTGRSVGYTF. The CDR3 DNA reads as TGTGCCAGCAGTGGGACAGGTAGATCCGTGGGCTACACCTTC. The chain employs TRBV25-1 and TRBJ1-2, with TRBD1 identical over 7 bases. J gave up 8 bases and V 4 bases, and 10 bases lay outside the gene matches. The CDR3 is 14 amino acids. In germline, CDR1 is MGHDK, CDR2 SYGVNS.

The chain uses TRBV7-8 and TRBJ2-1; D not certain. Trimming removed 0 bases from V and 1 base from J, with 7 bases in between. Germline V gene lookup returns CDR1 SGHVS and CDR2 FQNEAQ. The CDR3 runs to 15 residues. The CDR3 loop reads CASSLARLSYNEQFF. In DNA, the CDR3 is TGTGCCAGCAGCTTAGCCAGGCTGTCCTACAATGAGCAGTTCTTC.

This clonotype showed up just a few times. This CDR3 is CASSRQTGELFF. CDR3 DNA sequence: TGTGCCAGCAGTCGACAGACCGGGGAGCTGTTTTTT. This rearrangement joins TRBV6-6 to TRBJ2-2, with TRBD1 as a possible D gene (5 bases). V dropped 5 bases and J dropped 5 bases, with 6 bases sitting between them. This CDR3 contains 12 residues. Germline V gene lookup returns CDR1 MNHNY and CDR2 SVGAGI (reference sequence).

This rearrangement joins TRBV5-1 to TRBJ2-1, with D tentatively TRBD1 (6 bases). Trimming removed 0 bases at V and 6 bases at J, with 10 bases between. Looked up from germline, CDR1 is SGHRS and CDR2 is YFSETQ. The CDR3 has 14 residues. CDR3: CASSLGKGGNEQFF. The CDR3 DNA is TGCGCCAGCAGCTTGGGAAAAGGGGGCAATGAGCAGTTCTTC.

The gene calls are TRBV7-2 and TRBJ2-7; no clear D gene. The CDR3 spans 14 residues. V dropped 3 bases and J dropped 0 bases, with 9 bases sitting between them. CDR1 is SGHTA, CDR2 FQGNSA, per germline. The CDR3 sequence is CASSFSVSSYEQYF. For the CDR3, the DNA is TGTGCCAGCAGCTTCAGCGTCTCCTCCTACGAGCAGTACTTC.

This clonotype was counted only a few times. The J gene is TRBJ2-1, the V gene TRBV20-1; TRBD2 agrees at 10 bases. The V and J ends lost 0 bases and 2 bases, in that order; junction bases with no gene match: 7. The CDR3 extends over 17 amino acids. The germline gives CDR1 DFQATT, CDR2 SNEGSKA (reference sequence). The CDR3 DNA is TGCAGTGCTAGAGATAGGCCTAGCGGGGGCGCCTACAATGAGCAGTTCTTC. It encodes CSARDRPSGGAYNEQFF.

The chain uses TRBV9 and TRBJ1-3; 11 bases are shared with TRBD1. Germline CDR1 and CDR2: SGDLS and YYNGEE. The ends lost 0 bases at V and 3 bases at J; junction bases unmatched: 5. The CDR3 extends over 17 amino acids. The CDR3 DNA reads TGTGCCAGCAGCGTAGACCCCGGGACAGGGGGTGGAAACACCATATATTTT. Its protein product is CASSVDPGTGGGNTIYF.

This clonotype was seen more than once but under ten times. V gene TRBV10-3 combines with J gene TRBJ2-1, with TRBD2 matching over 13 bases. Trimming cost V 6 bases and J 5 bases; bases outside gene matches: 1. The length of the CDR3 is 14 residues. Germline assignment: CDR1 ENHRY and CDR2 SYGVKD. The CDR3 DNA follows: TGTGCCATCAGGGGGACTAGCGGGAACAATGAGCAGTTCTTC. Its translation is CAIRGTSGNNEQFF.

This clonotype occurred many times. J is TRBJ1-1 and V is TRBV7-9; tentative D call: TRBD1 (5 bases). The CDR3 is made up of 15 amino acids. V lost 7 bases and J 1 base, leaving 16 bases between the germline ends. Germline CDR1 SEHNR, CDR2 FQNEAQ (reference sequence). Written as DNA, the CDR3 is TGTGCCAGCACCCCCACGGGGCAAGGGAACACTGAAGCTTTCTTT. Amino acids: CASTPTGQGNTEAFF.

At least ten counts were recorded for this clonotype. The rearrangement uses TRBV18 and TRBJ1-6, with 9 positions matching TRBD1. The CDR3 extends over 13 amino acids. The V and J ends lost 4 bases and 9 bases, in that order; junction bases with no gene match: 1. Per germline, CDR1 KGHSH and CDR2 LQKENI. CDR3 DNA sequence: TGTGCCAGCTCACGGGACAGGGTTTCACCCCTCCACTTT. Protein sequence: CASSRDRVSPLHF.

The chain employs TRBV7-6 and TRBJ2-5, with D uncertain. V lost 2 bases and J 2 bases, leaving 6 bases between the germline ends. Germline V gene data show CDR1 as SGHVS and CDR2 as FNYEAQ. CDR3 length: 13 residues. CDR3 DNA: TGTGCCAGCAGCTTACAGAATCAAGAGACCCAGTACTTC. This encodes CASSLQNQETQYF. Based on the CDR3 plus reference TRBV7-6 and TRBJ2-5, the full variable domain is GAGVSQSPRYKVTKRGQDVALRCDPISGHVSLYWYRQALGQGPEFLTYFNYEAQQDKSGLPNDRFSAERPEGSISTLTIQRTEQRDSAMYRCASSLQNQETQYFGPGTRLLVL.

The J gene is TRBJ2-1, the V gene TRBV20-1, with 7 bases that match TRBD1. V dropped 2 bases and J dropped 3; count of bases not matched to a gene: 7. This CDR3 has 15 residues. Germline CDR1 DFQATT, CDR2 SNEGSKA (reference sequence). The CDR3 DNA is TGCAGTGCTAGACATTCGGGACAGCTCTACAATGAGCAGTTCTTC. Translated: CSARHSGQLYNEQFF.

Here the CDR3 reads CASSIRLTLTYNEQFF. The DNA for the CDR3 is TGTGCCAGTAGTATAAGATTGACATTGACCTACAATGAGCAGTTCTTC. The chain is built from TRBV19 and TRBJ2-1; D is uncertain. This CDR3 comprises 16 residues. In germline, CDR1 is LNHDA, CDR2 SQIVND (reference sequence). V lost 2 bases to trimming and J lost 2 bases, with 13 bases between them.

This clonotype was counted between two and nine times. The CDR3 sequence is CASSENQGQTDTQYF. Written as DNA, the CDR3 is TGCGCCAGCAGCGAGAATCAGGGGCAGACAGATACGCAGTATTTT. The rearrangement links TRBV5-1 to TRBJ2-3; D is perhaps TRBD1 (6 bases). The V end was cut by 4 bases, the J end by 3 bases, with 15 bases between. Germline V gene data show CDR1 as SGHRS and CDR2 as YFSETQ. The CDR3 has 15 amino acids.

The chain uses TRBV6-1 and TRBJ2-1; 10 nucleotides line up with TRBD1. Germline V gene lookup returns CDR1 MNHNS and CDR2 SASEGT. CDR3 length: 16 residues. Trimming at V came to 6 bases and at J to 2 bases, leaving 7 bases not matched to a gene. CDR3 DNA: TGTGCCAGCAGGCAAGGGGGGACAGGGGCCTACAATGAGCAGTTCTTC. Its translation: CASRQGGTGAYNEQFF.

This clonotype showed up just a few times. CDR3 protein: CASSPQGYSGNTIYF. The CDR3 bases are TGTGCCAGCAGTCCTCAGGGTTACTCTGGAAACACCATATATTTT. This chain connects TRBV12-3 or TRBV12-4 to TRBJ1-3, with D perhaps matching TRBD1 (5 bases). V shed 5 bases and J shed 0 bases, with 11 bases lying between them. The CDR3 covers 15 residues.

This CDR3 is CASSFLLSTLNYGYTF. The CDR3 DNA reads TGTGCCAGCAGCTTCCTCCTATCGACGTTGAACTATGGCTACACCTTC. The V and J genes are TRBV5-6 and TRBJ1-2; D is undetermined. Per germline, CDR1 SGHDT and CDR2 YYEEEE. V was shortened by 2 bases and J by 2 bases, with 16 bases between the two germline ends. There are 16 residues in the CDR3.

This clonotype showed up just a few times. The chain is built from TRBV20-1 and TRBJ1-2, with D possibly TRBD1 on 5 matching bases. Germline V gives CDR1 DFQATT, CDR2 SNEGSKA (reference sequence). The CDR3 has 13 residues. The V and J ends lost 5 bases and 8 bases respectively, with 18 bases between them. The CDR3 DNA reads TGCAGTGCTGGGGTCCGAGGGGCGGAGGGCTACACCTTC. Protein product: CSAGVRGAEGYTF.

This sequence joins TRBV11-3 and TRBJ2-1; D gene uncertain. The germline V gene encodes CDR1 SGHNT and CDR2 YENEEA. CDR3 size: 15 residues. The V end lost 8 bases, the J end lost 0 bases, and 14 bases lay between the germline ends. The CDR3 DNA is TGTGCCAGCTCTCTTGCGCGGAGCTCCTACAATGAGCAGTTCTTC. Its translation is CASSLARSSYNEQFF.

Only a few counts were recorded for this clonotype. This rearrangement joins TRBV28 to TRBJ1-5, with TRBD1 identical over 7 bases. V trimming: 8 bases; J trimming: 5 bases; junction bases outside the gene matches: 15. The V gene's germline CDR1 is MDHEN and CDR2 SYDVKM. The CDR3 extends over 16 amino acids. CDR3 loop: CASLLGVRGFYQPQHF. CDR3 sequence (DNA): TGTGCCAGCCTTCTAGGGGTCAGGGGGTTCTATCAGCCCCAGCATTTT.

The rearrangement uses TRBV20-1 and TRBJ1-1, with D possibly being TRBD1 (5 bases). Trimming took 3 bases from V and 1 from J, leaving 15 bases between them. Germline V lookup: CDR1 DFQATT, CDR2 SNEGSKA (reference sequence). This CDR3 is 15 amino acids long. The CDR3 protein is CSASALRGQNTEAFF. In DNA, the CDR3 is TGCAGTGCTAGTGCCTTAAGGGGCCAGAACACTGAAGCTTTCTTT.